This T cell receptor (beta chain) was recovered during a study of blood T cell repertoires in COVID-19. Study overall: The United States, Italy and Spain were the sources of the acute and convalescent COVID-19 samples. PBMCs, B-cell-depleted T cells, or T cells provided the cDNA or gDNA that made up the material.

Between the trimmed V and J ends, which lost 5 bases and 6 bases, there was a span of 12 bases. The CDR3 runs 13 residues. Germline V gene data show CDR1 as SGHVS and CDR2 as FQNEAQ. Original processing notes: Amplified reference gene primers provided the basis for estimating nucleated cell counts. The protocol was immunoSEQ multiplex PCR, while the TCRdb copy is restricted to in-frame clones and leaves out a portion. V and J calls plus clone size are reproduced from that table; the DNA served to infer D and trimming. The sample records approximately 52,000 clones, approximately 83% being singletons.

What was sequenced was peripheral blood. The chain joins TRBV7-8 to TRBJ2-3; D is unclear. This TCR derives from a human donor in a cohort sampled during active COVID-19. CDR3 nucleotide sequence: TGTGCCAGCAGCGCACCCGCCCGGGATACGCAGTATTTT. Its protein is CASSAPARDTQYF. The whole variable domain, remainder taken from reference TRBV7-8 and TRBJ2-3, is GAGVSQSPRYKVAKRGQDVALRCDPISGHVSLFWYQQALGQGPEFLTYFQNEAQLDKSGLPSDRFFAERPEGSVSTLKIQRTQQEDSAVYLCASSAPARDTQYFGPGTRLTVL.